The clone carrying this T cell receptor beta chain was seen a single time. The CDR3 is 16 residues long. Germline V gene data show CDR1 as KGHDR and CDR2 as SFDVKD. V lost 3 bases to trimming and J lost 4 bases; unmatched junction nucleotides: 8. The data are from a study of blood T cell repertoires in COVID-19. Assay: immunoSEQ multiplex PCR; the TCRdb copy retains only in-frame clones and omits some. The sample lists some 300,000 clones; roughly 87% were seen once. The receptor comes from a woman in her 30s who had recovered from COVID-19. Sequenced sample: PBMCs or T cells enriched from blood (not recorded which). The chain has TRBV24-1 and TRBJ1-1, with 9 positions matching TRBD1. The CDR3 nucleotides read TGTGCCACCAGTGATGGGGGACAGGGTGGTATCACTGAAGCTTTCTTT. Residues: CATSDGGQGGITEAFF.